Below are 26 T cell receptor beta chains sequenced from a single sample in a study of early T cells in non-severe SARS-CoV-2 infection. TCRdb reanalysed the 5' RACE reads using MiXCR and keeps one entry per CDR3 protein. The sample yields tens of thousands of distinct CDR3 sequences, roughly 10% seen once. Here the sequenced sample was whole blood, taken at baseline. These receptor sequences come from an adult who was a healthcare worker with PCR-confirmed SARS-CoV-2 infection or an uninfected control (not recorded which).

This chain uses TRBV20-1 with TRBJ2-7, with 12 nucleotides matching TRBD2. Germline V gene data show CDR1 as DFQATT and CDR2 as SNEGSKA (reference sequence). The CDR3 has 15 residues. The J segment lost 6 bases and the V segment lost 6 bases, leaving 12 bases of the junction unmatched. The chain's CDR3 is CSAVAGLAGTSEQYF. CDR3 bases: TGCAGTGCCGTAGCTGGACTAGCGGGGACTAGCGAGCAGTACTTC.

This clonotype was recorded a few times. The V and J genes are TRBV20-1 and TRBJ2-2; D perhaps matches TRBD1 (5 bases). V dropped 3 bases and J dropped 5 bases, with 10 bases sitting between them. Looked up from germline, CDR1 is DFQATT and CDR2 is SNEGSKA (reference sequence). The CDR3 is made up of 13 amino acids. The CDR3 nucleotides read TGCAGTGCTAGTGAAGGGGCGACCGGGGAGCTGTTTTTT. Translated: CSASEGATGELFF.

This clonotype was seen at least ten times. This rearrangement joins TRBV4-2 to TRBJ1-3; D is undetermined. CDR1 and CDR2 (germline): LGHNA, YNFKEQ. CDR3 size: 15 residues. Trimming left V 2 bases short and J 4 bases short, with 12 bases between. The CDR3 here is CASSQKGELGNTIYF. The CDR3 DNA is TGTGCCAGCAGCCAAAAGGGAGAATTGGGAAACACCATATATTTT.

The chain uses TRBV20-1 and TRBJ1-1; D gene unclear. Germline values: CDR1 DFQATT, CDR2 SNEGSKA (reference sequence). V lost 6 bases to trimming and J lost 2 bases, with 13 bases between them. The CDR3 contains 13 residues. CDR3 residues: CSAGAPGNTEAFF. The CDR3 bases are TGCAGTGCAGGAGCCCCGGGAAACACTGAAGCTTTCTTT.

The chain employs TRBV28 and TRBJ1-2; weak D call: TRBD1 (6 bases). CDR1 and CDR2 from the germline V gene are MDHEN and SYDVKM. V was trimmed by 4 bases and J by 8 bases, leaving 14 bases between them. The CDR3 totals 13 residues. The CDR3 DNA is TGTGCCAGCAGTTGGGGGGCGCTTGGCGGCTACACCTTC. Protein: CASSWGALGGYTF.

This clonotype appeared a few times. The V call is TRBV7-9, the J call TRBJ2-3, with D possibly matching TRBD2 (5 bases). CDR1 is SEHNR and CDR2 is FQNEAQ in the germline V gene (reference sequence). V shed 5 bases and J shed 6 bases, with 15 bases lying between them. This CDR3 contains 14 residues. This CDR3 is CASSPRTDADTQYF. The CDR3 DNA is TGTGCCAGCAGCCCACGGACTGATGCCGATACGCAGTATTTT.

This clonotype came up a few times. The DNA of the CDR3 is TGTGCCAGCAGCAAAAACACCGGGGAGCTGTTTTTT. It yields the protein CASSKNTGELFF. The chain couples TRBV7-2 to TRBJ2-2; D uncertain. Trimming took 5 bases from V and 2 from J, leaving 3 bases between them. The CDR3 spans 12 residues. CDR1 is SGHTA and CDR2 is FQGNSA in the germline V gene.

Ten or more counts support this clonotype. The chain carries TRBV7-2 and TRBJ1-5; 7 bases are shared with TRBD1. The CDR3 length is 15 residues. CDR1 is SGHTA and CDR2 is FQGNSA in the germline V gene. Trimming took 5 bases from V and 4 from J; bases not matched to a gene: 8. The CDR3 here is CASSTRQGGNQPQHF. The DNA of the CDR3 is TGTGCCAGCAGCACCCGACAGGGAGGAAATCAGCCCCAGCATTTT.

The sample holds a few counts of this clonotype. The gene calls are TRBV7-2 and TRBJ2-3; D is undetermined. V was trimmed by 4 bases and J by 4 bases, leaving 6 bases between them. The CDR3 is made up of 12 amino acids. Germline V gene lookup returns CDR1 SGHTA and CDR2 FQGNSA. The CDR3 protein is CASSYSSDTQYF. DNA of the CDR3: TGTGCCAGCAGCTATAGCTCAGATACGCAGTATTTT.

This clonotype was detected ten times or more. The chain employs TRBV28 and TRBJ1-1; 9 nucleotides align to TRBD1. The V and J ends lost 7 bases and 5 bases, in that order; junction bases with no gene match: 8. Looked up from germline, CDR1 is MDHEN and CDR2 is SYDVKM. The CDR3 length is 14 residues. The CDR3 sequence: CASKRQGEVTEAFF. The CDR3 DNA sequence: TGTGCCAGCAAAAGACAGGGGGAGGTTACTGAAGCTTTCTTT.

This clonotype was seen a handful of times. The chain joins TRBV9 to TRBJ1-6; D is uncertain. Trimming removed 0 bases at V and 7 bases at J, with 8 bases between. The CDR3 runs 14 residues. Looked up from germline, CDR1 is SGDLS and CDR2 is YYNGEE. In nucleotides, the CDR3 is TGTGCCAGCAGCGTAGCTCGACGGAATTCACCCCTCCACTTT. Translated, it gives CASSVARRNSPLHF.

The V call is TRBV14, the J call TRBJ2-5; D is undetermined. The CDR3 consists of 13 residues. The germline V gene has CDR1 SGHDN and CDR2 FVKESK. V was cut by 2 bases and J by 5 bases, with 9 bases left in between. CDR3 residues: CASSQYTAETQYF. DNA for the CDR3: TGTGCCAGCAGCCAATACACGGCGGAGACCCAGTACTTC.

This clonotype was counted between two and nine times. This chain joins TRBV6-2 or TRBV6-3 and TRBJ1-1, with no clear D. CDR1 is MNHEY and CDR2 is SVGEGT in the germline V gene. CDR3 length: 15 residues. V lost 6 bases and J lost 1, with 15 bases in between. DNA of the CDR3: TGTGCCAGCAGCTACGCATCTTCGGGGAACACTGAAGCTTTCTTT. It encodes CASSYASSGNTEAFF.

CDR3 region: CSALRTENYGYTF. As DNA, the CDR3 is TGCAGTGCTCTAAGGACAGAAAACTATGGCTACACCTTC. This chain joins TRBV20-1 and TRBJ1-2, with D maybe TRBD1 (6 bases). V dropped 5 bases and J dropped 2 bases, with 12 bases sitting between them. This CDR3 is built from 13 residues. From germline, CDR1 is DFQATT and CDR2 SNEGSKA (reference sequence).

In this sample, this clonotype turned up a few times. The chain uses TRBV9 and TRBJ2-2; TRBD2 matches at 7 bases. Germline assignment: CDR1 SGDLS and CDR2 YYNGEE. The CDR3 runs 15 residues. V lost 0 bases to trimming and J lost 2 bases; unmatched junction nucleotides: 1. CDR3 in amino acids: CASSVATSNTGELFF. The CDR3 coding sequence is TGTGCCAGCAGCGTAGCGACTAGCAACACCGGGGAGCTGTTTTTT.

This clonotype was seen a handful of times. The chain has TRBV12-3 or TRBV12-4 and TRBJ1-1, with D perhaps matching TRBD1 (5 bases). This CDR3 comprises 13 residues. The V gene lost 6 bases and the J gene lost 8 bases, with 16 bases spanning the gap. CDR3 in DNA: TGTGCCAGCAGCCGCTCGGGGGGTGTAGAAGCTTTCTTT. Protein sequence: CASSRSGGVEAFF.

The chain combines TRBV19 with TRBJ2-3; perhaps D is TRBD1 or TRBD2 (5 bases each). V lost 6 bases to trimming and J lost 2 bases, with 12 bases between them. Germline V gene data show CDR1 as LNHDA and CDR2 as SQIVND (reference sequence). This CDR3 contains 14 residues. The CDR3 here is CASRTTGPTDTQYF. CDR3 DNA: TGTGCCAGTAGAACCACGGGACCCACAGATACGCAGTATTTT.

This clonotype was counted a few times. The junction differs from germline at one of its ends, possibly a read error. The V gene is TRBV29-1, the J gene TRBJ1-2; D call uncertain. Germline assignment: CDR1 SQVTM and CDR2 ANQGSEA. The CDR3 length is 12 residues. The DNA of the CDR3 is TGCAGCGTCTATGACGGTAACAATGGCTACACCTTC. Translation: CSVYDGNNGYTF. Filled out from reference TRBV29-1 and TRBJ1-2, the complete variable domain reads SAVISQKPSRDICQRGTSLTIQCQVDSQVTMMFWYRQQPGQSLTLIATANQGSEATYESGFVIDKFPISRPNLTFSTLTVSNMSPEDSSIYLCSVYDGNNGYTFGSGTRLTVV.

The V gene is TRBV12-3 or TRBV12-4, the J gene TRBJ2-1; maybe TRBD1 (6 bases). Trimming took off 3 bases at V and 13 bases at J, with 22 bases between the two ends. There are 15 residues in the CDR3. CDR3 in amino acids: CASSLGPGTTGVQFF. CDR3 sequence (DNA): TGTGCCAGCAGTTTGGGACCCGGGACAACGGGTGTTCAGTTCTTC.

This clonotype was counted between two and nine times. This rearrangement joins TRBV9 to TRBJ1-6, with D unclear. Germline loops: CDR1 SGDLS, CDR2 YYNGEE. Deletions cut 0 bases from V and 7 bases from J, with 14 bases between. There are 16 residues in the CDR3. DNA of the CDR3: TGTGCCAGCAGCGTAGATGGCCGCGCGGGAAATTCACCCCTCCACTTT. This encodes CASSVDGRAGNSPLHF.

The chain employs TRBV7-8 and TRBJ2-2; no reliable D call. This CDR3 has 15 amino acids. Germline CDR1 SGHVS, CDR2 FQNEAQ. Trimming left V 8 bases short and J 4 bases short, with 17 bases between. Here the CDR3 DNA reads TGTGCCAGCTCCGTTGCGGATTGGTCCACCGGGGAGCTGTTTTTT. It specifies CASSVADWSTGELFF.

This clonotype was detected only a few times. CDR3: CASSQYLTGPNEQFF. CDR3 bases: TGCGCCAGCAGCCAATATTTGACAGGACCCAATGAGCAGTTCTTC. The V call is TRBV4-1, the J call TRBJ2-1; perhaps TRBD1 as D (6 bases). CDR1 MGHRA and CDR2 YSYEKL come from the germline V gene. This CDR3 is 15 amino acids long. V was shortened by 2 bases and J by 6 bases, with 14 bases between the two germline ends.

This chain joins TRBV28 and TRBJ1-2; 9 bases map to TRBD1. The V and J ends lost 6 bases and 7 bases, in that order; junction bases with no gene match: 6. Germline V gene lookup returns CDR1 MDHEN and CDR2 SYDVKM. This CDR3 contains 13 residues. CDR3 nucleotide sequence: TGTGCCAGCAGCACCACAGGGGGCGTTGGCTACACCTTC. The encoded protein is CASSTTGGVGYTF.

This clonotype was seen a handful of times. This chain links TRBV7-2 with TRBJ2-1; 11 bases match TRBD1. Germline trimming cut 5 bases from V and 6 bases from J; bases unmatched to any gene: 6. This CDR3 contains 15 residues. Germline CDR1 and CDR2: SGHTA and FQGNSA. The CDR3 protein is CASSGTGGFGNEQFF. CDR3 nucleotides: TGTGCCAGCAGCGGGACAGGGGGGTTTGGCAATGAGCAGTTCTTC.

The chain joins TRBV12-3 or TRBV12-4 to TRBJ2-5; D not resolved. The CDR3 loop spans 13 amino acids. The germline V and J ends were trimmed by 6 bases and 1 base, with 9 bases remaining between them. This CDR3 is CASRTGTQETQYF. The CDR3 coding sequence is TGTGCCAGCAGGACGGGTACCCAAGAGACCCAGTACTTC.

Only a few counts were recorded for this clonotype. V is TRBV6-6 and J is TRBJ1-2; no reliable D call. Germline V gene sequence: CDR1 MNHNY, CDR2 SVGAGI (reference sequence). V lost 7 bases and J lost 4, with 13 bases in between. CDR3 size: 13 residues. CDR3 bases: TGTGCCAGCACAGGCGGGGAAAGCTATGGCTACACCTTC. Its protein product is CASTGGESYGYTF.